One and the same sample provided the 22 T cell receptor beta chains below, sequenced in a study of OX40 agonist ivuxolimab in advanced cancers. Measured with immunoSEQ multiplex PCR; TCRdb has only the in-frame clones, and not every one. The sample has about 60,000 clones; over 75% are singletons. The material sequenced was CD4+ or CD8+ T cells sorted from blood, taken in a trial of the OX40 agonist ivuxolimab. The receptors stem from an adult with an advanced solid tumor such as melanoma, head and neck, liver or kidney cancer.

The chain recombines TRBV6-5 with TRBJ2-7; D is unresolved. The CDR3 extends over 13 amino acids. The germline V gene encodes CDR1 MNHEY and CDR2 SVGAGI. Trimming took 6 bases from V and 6 from J, leaving 15 bases between them. The CDR3 region is CASSQLRNSEQYF. Written as DNA, the CDR3 is TGTGCCAGCAGCCAACTTAGAAACTCCGAGCAGTACTTC.

On this clone itself: At one end, the junction sequence differs from germline, possibly due to a read error. The rearrangement uses TRBV7-9 and TRBJ2-7; D is possibly TRBD2 (7 bases). Per the germline V gene, CDR1 is SEHNR and CDR2 is FQNEAQ (reference sequence). The CDR3 runs 16 residues. CDR3 in DNA: TGTGCCAGCTGCTTGACGGGGGGCCCAACACCCTACGAGCAGTACTTC. It encodes CASCLTGGPTPYEQYF.

This sequence joins TRBV7-2 and TRBJ1-1; D call uncertain. The CDR3 runs 13 residues. The V end lost 1 base, the J end lost 6 bases, and 9 bases lay between the germline ends. Germline V gene sequence: CDR1 SGHTA, CDR2 FQGNSA. DNA of the CDR3: TGTGCCAGCAGCTTAGTAACCGTCGCTGAAGCTTTCTTT. Its protein is CASSLVTVAEAFF. Looking up the rest from reference TRBV7-2 and TRBJ1-1 gives the full variable domain: GAGVSQSPSNKVTEKGKDVELRCDPISGHTALYWYRQSLGQGLEFLIYFQGNSAPDKSGLPSDRFSAERTGGSVSTLTIQRTQQEDSAVYLCASSLVTVAEAFFGQGTRLTVV.

The chain uses TRBV30 and TRBJ1-2, with D possibly matching TRBD1 (6 bases). Germline V gene data show CDR1 as GTSNPN and CDR2 as SVGIG (reference sequence). Trimming took off 5 bases at V and 5 bases at J, with 21 bases between the two ends. This CDR3 has 15 amino acids. The CDR3: CAWVRPRQAKYGYTF. Here the CDR3 DNA reads TGTGCCTGGGTACGACCCCGACAGGCAAAGTATGGCTACACCTTC.

This clone was recorded once. The chain couples TRBV11-2 to TRBJ2-7; TRBD2 aligns across 8 bases. The V gene end was trimmed by 1 base and the J gene end by 5 bases; junction bases not matched to a gene: 7. CDR3 size: 15 residues. CDR1 is SGHAT, CDR2 FQNNGV, per germline. The CDR3 here is CASSLGIDSGDEQYF. The CDR3 DNA follows: TGTGCCAGCAGCTTAGGGATTGATAGCGGGGACGAGCAGTACTTC.

The chain recombines TRBV15 with TRBJ2-1; D tentatively fits TRBD1 or TRBD2 (5 bases each). Per germline, CDR1 LNHNV and CDR2 YYDKDF (reference sequence). This CDR3 contains 17 residues. The V and J ends lost 0 bases and 5 bases respectively, with 17 bases between them. Here the CDR3 DNA reads TGTGCCACCAGCAGAGATATGGGATCCCGAGGGGACAATGAGCAGTTCTTC. It specifies CATSRDMGSRGDNEQFF.

The V call is TRBV6-5, the J call TRBJ1-5; D unclear. Germline V gene sequence: CDR1 MNHEY, CDR2 SVGAGI. The CDR3 has 10 amino acids. Trimming removed 8 bases from V and 3 bases from J, with 2 bases in between. Here the CDR3 DNA reads TGTGCCAGCGACAATCAGCCCCAGCATTTT. It yields the protein CASDNQPQHF.

The V call is TRBV7-2, the J call TRBJ2-2; 9 bases map to TRBD1. The germline CDR1 and CDR2 sequences are SGHTA and FQGNSA. The CDR3 contains 16 residues. V lost 1 base to trimming and J lost 4 bases; unmatched junction nucleotides: 4. The CDR3 coding sequence is TGTGCCAGCAGCTTAGGGCGGACAGGGGTCACCGGGGAGCTGTTTTTT. Translated, it gives CASSLGRTGVTGELFF.

In its sample, this clone was seen a few times. V usage is TRBV19 and J usage is TRBJ1-1, with D perhaps TRBD1 (5 bases). Germline CDR1 and CDR2: LNHDA and SQIVND (reference sequence). The CDR3 totals 13 residues. Trimming stripped 3 bases from V and 3 bases from J, with 8 bases between. CDR3 amino acids: CASSIGRDTEAFF. As DNA, the CDR3 is TGTGCCAGTAGTATTGGCAGGGACACTGAAGCTTTCTTT.

CDR3 sequence: CATSRDRTRETQYF. The CDR3 DNA sequence: TGTGCCACCAGCAGAGATAGGACCAGAGAGACCCAGTACTTC. The chain couples TRBV15 to TRBJ2-5; D not resolved. The germline gives CDR1 LNHNV, CDR2 YYDKDF (reference sequence). This CDR3 has 14 amino acids. Trimming shortened V by 0 bases and J by 4 bases, and 9 bases separated the two germline ends. The entire variable domain, with the rest obtained from reference TRBV15 and TRBJ2-5, is as follows: DAMVIQNPRYQVTQFGKPVTLSCSQTLNHNVMYWYQQKSSQAPKLLFHYYDKDFNNEADTPDNFQSRRPNTSFCFLDIRSPGLGDTAMYLCATSRDRTRETQYFGPGTRLLVL.

CDR3 coding DNA: TGCGCCAGCAGCTTGTCGGAGAACACTGAAGCTTTCTTT. Amino acid sequence: CASSLSENTEAFF. The chain uses TRBV5-1 and TRBJ1-1; no firm D call. Per the germline V gene, CDR1 is SGHRS and CDR2 is YFSETQ. V lost 1 base, J lost 1 base, and 5 bases lay in between. The CDR3 is 13 amino acids.

The chain uses TRBV11-2 and TRBJ2-5; 8 positions agree with TRBD2. V lost 0 bases, J lost 3 bases, and 3 bases stayed unmatched. This CDR3 has 15 residues. The germline V gene encodes CDR1 SGHAT and CDR2 FQNNGV. The CDR3 is CASSLDLSGEETQYF. DNA for the CDR3: TGTGCCAGCAGCTTAGACCTTAGCGGGGAAGAGACCCAGTACTTC.

This sequence joins TRBV14 and TRBJ2-3; 12 bases line up with TRBD1. J lost 4 bases, V lost 5 bases, and 4 bases had no gene match. CDR1 is SGHDN, CDR2 FVKESK, per germline. The CDR3 contains 15 residues. The CDR3 loop is CASSTGQGAADTQYF. For the CDR3, the DNA is TGTGCCAGCAGCACGGGACAGGGGGCTGCAGATACGCAGTATTTT.

A few counts support this clone. The V gene is TRBV11-2, the J gene TRBJ2-6; no clear D gene. The germline CDR1 and CDR2 sequences are SGHAT and FQNNGV. The CDR3 runs 14 residues. V gave up 5 bases and J gave up 2 bases, with 7 bases separating them. Here the CDR3 reads CASSTGPGANVLTF. The CDR3 DNA reads TGTGCCAGCAGCACTGGGCCTGGGGCCAACGTCCTGACTTTC.

The rearrangement joins TRBV6-5 to TRBJ2-5; D is undetermined. Trimming took off 0 bases at V and 7 bases at J, with 9 bases between the two ends. This CDR3 is built from 13 residues. CDR1 and CDR2 (germline): MNHEY, SVGAGI. The CDR3 spells CASSYSRLGTQYF. Written as DNA, the CDR3 is TGTGCCAGCAGTTACTCGAGGTTGGGGACCCAGTACTTC.

The chain has TRBV5-4 and TRBJ2-1; a weak D match, TRBD2 (6 bases). The CDR3 loop spans 16 amino acids. Trimming cost V 2 bases and J 4 bases, with 16 bases left between them. Germline V CDR1 and CDR2: SGHNT, YYREEE (reference sequence). The CDR3 DNA reads as TGTGCCAGCAGCTTCCCGGGGCAGGGAGGTTACAATGAGCAGTTCTTC. It codes for CASSFPGQGGYNEQFF. The variable domain in full, completed from reference TRBV5-4 and TRBJ2-1, reads ETGVTQSPTHLIKTRGQQVTLRCSSQSGHNTVSWYQQALGQGPQFIFQYYREEENGRGNFPPRFSGLQFPNYSSELNVNALELDDSALYLCASSFPGQGGYNEQFFGPGTRLTVL.

Note on this clone: A far bigger clonotype differs at one base, so this is likely a read error. J is TRBJ1-6 and V is TRBV7-3; no clear D gene. The CDR3 runs 12 residues. Deletions cut 2 bases from V and 8 bases from J, with 4 bases between. Germline CDR1 SGHTA, CDR2 FQGTGA. The CDR3 protein is CASSLGDSPLHF. CDR3 coding DNA: TGTGCCAGCAGCTTAGGAGATTCACCCCTCCACTTT.

The CDR3 nucleotides are TGTGCCAGCAGCTTAAAACCAGCAGGCGAGACCCAGTACTTC. It yields the protein CASSLKPAGETQYF. V usage is TRBV5-4 and J usage is TRBJ2-5; D not resolved. Germline V gene sequence: CDR1 SGHNT, CDR2 YYREEE (reference sequence). The V end was cut by 2 bases, the J end by 5 bases, with 13 bases between. The CDR3 is made up of 14 amino acids.

The chain is built from TRBV20-1 and TRBJ2-5; D remains unclear. The CDR3 length is 11 residues. Deletions cut 2 bases from V and 5 bases from J, with 6 bases between. Germline assignment: CDR1 DFQATT and CDR2 SNEGSKA (reference sequence). CDR3 sequence reads: CSARLVETQYF. CDR3 bases: TGCAGTGCTAGACTTGTGGAGACCCAGTACTTC.

The DNA for the CDR3 is TGTGCCACCAGCAGAGATCTTTCAGATCGGGGAAAAAATGAGCAGTTCTTC. Its protein is CATSRDLSDRGKNEQFF. This chain connects TRBV15 to TRBJ2-1, with D maybe TRBD2 (5 bases). V was cut by 0 bases and J by 7 bases, with 19 bases left in between. The V gene's germline CDR1 is LNHNV and CDR2 YYDKDF (reference sequence). The CDR3 runs 17 residues.

This chain links TRBV19 with TRBJ1-1, with 9 bases fitting TRBD1. The germline gives CDR1 LNHDA, CDR2 SQIVND (reference sequence). The CDR3 contains 14 residues. V trimming: 5 bases; J trimming: 12 bases; junction bases outside the gene matches: 13. The CDR3 DNA reads as TGTGCCAGTAGTGTTCAGACCGGGACAGGGTTTACTTTCTTT. Protein: CASSVQTGTGFTFF.

The rearrangement joins TRBV5-6 to TRBJ2-5; 7 bases are a match to TRBD2. CDR3 length: 16 amino acids. With V trimmed by 1 base and J by 4 bases, 10 bases remained unmatched. Germline CDR1 and CDR2: SGHDT and YYEEEE. The CDR3 reads CASSLLRGGGVETQYF. The CDR3 DNA reads as TGTGCCAGCAGCTTGCTGAGGGGCGGGGGTGTAGAGACCCAGTACTTC. Full variable domain (missing parts from reference TRBV5-6 and TRBJ2-5): DAGVTQSPTHLIKTRGQQVTLRCSPKSGHDTVSWYQQALGQGPQFIFQYYEEEERQRGNFPDRFSGHQFPNYSSELNVNALLLGDSALYLCASSLLRGGGVETQYFGPGTRLLVL.